This paragraph covers one T cell receptor (beta chain) sequence. The antigen remains undetermined. The data belong to a study of graft-versus-host responses after intestinal transplantation. The wider study: Every recipient underwent anti-thymocyte globulin induction, then tacrolimus and steroids for two to four years.

The CDR3 contains 14 residues. V lost 7 bases, J lost 4 bases, and 14 bases lay in between. Germline assignment: CDR1 MDHEN and CDR2 SYDVKM. Whole-study findings and limits: GvH clones detected in recipient marrow included some appearing first in ileum or blood. Early post-transplant HvG declines showed an association with peak circulating GvH clone levels.

TCRdb keeps only in-frame clones here, not all; method: immunoSEQ multiplex PCR. Seen here are tens of thousands of clones, over 85% observed once, and the top ten hold 1.5% to 2%. The sequences come from PBMCs, collected 26 days after transplant. The clonotype was recovered from a human patient who received an intestinal transplant, so some T cells may come from the graft donor. The V gene is TRBV28, the J gene TRBJ1-5; D is perhaps TRBD1 (5 bases). The CDR3 sequence is CASTTGHRNQPQHF. CDR3 DNA: TGTGCCAGCACCACCGGACATCGGAATCAGCCCCAGCATTTT.